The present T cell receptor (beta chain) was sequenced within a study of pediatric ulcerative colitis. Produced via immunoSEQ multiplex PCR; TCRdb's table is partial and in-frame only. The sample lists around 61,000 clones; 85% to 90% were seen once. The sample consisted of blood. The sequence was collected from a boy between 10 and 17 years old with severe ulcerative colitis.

The CDR3 DNA reads as TGCGCCAGCAGCCAAGAGTTGGCTAGCGGCGACAATGAGCAGTTCTTC. Its protein is CASSQELASGDNEQFF. V is TRBV4-1 and J is TRBJ2-1; 7 bases map to TRBD2. J lost 5 bases, V lost 0 bases, and 7 bases had no gene match. The germline CDR1 and CDR2 sequences are MGHRA and YSYEKL. The CDR3 consists of 16 residues.